This T cell receptor beta chain was sequenced for a study of shared clonotypes between healthy human individuals. Study in general: Each donor's CD8 memory used one plate, CD8 naive two, each CD4 subset three. Study findings and constraints: Genetic and exposure-history diversity was limited by the small donor number. What rarefaction showed was incomplete sorted-subset sequencing despite large depth. Investigators expected sequencing depth to affect clonotype sharing among donors.

A remark on this clone: Its specificity is unknown.

The CDR3 spans 12 residues. In germline, CDR1 is SGHAT, CDR2 FQDESV (reference sequence). V lost 5 bases to trimming and J lost 9 bases; unmatched junction nucleotides: 6. Profiling relied on immunoSEQ multiplex PCR, and the TCRdb table lists in-frame clones only, not all of them. This table has about 710,000 clones, roughly 72% appearing once. Sample: memory CD4+ T cells sorted from blood. Subset described: CD45RA-negative fraction. This chain connects TRBV11-1 to TRBJ2-7, with 8 nucleotides matching TRBD1. The TCR originated in a woman aged 30 to 39 in good health. CDR3 in DNA: TGTGCCAGCAGCCGTCGGACAGGGACGCAGTACTTC. Its protein product is CASSRRTGTQYF. The variable domain in full, completed from reference TRBV11-1 and TRBJ2-7, reads EAEVAQSPRYKITEKSQAVAFWCDPISGHATLYWYRQILGQGPELLVQFQDESVVDDSQLPKDRFSAERLKGVDSTLKIQPAELGDSAMYLCASSRRTGTQYFGPGTRLTVT.